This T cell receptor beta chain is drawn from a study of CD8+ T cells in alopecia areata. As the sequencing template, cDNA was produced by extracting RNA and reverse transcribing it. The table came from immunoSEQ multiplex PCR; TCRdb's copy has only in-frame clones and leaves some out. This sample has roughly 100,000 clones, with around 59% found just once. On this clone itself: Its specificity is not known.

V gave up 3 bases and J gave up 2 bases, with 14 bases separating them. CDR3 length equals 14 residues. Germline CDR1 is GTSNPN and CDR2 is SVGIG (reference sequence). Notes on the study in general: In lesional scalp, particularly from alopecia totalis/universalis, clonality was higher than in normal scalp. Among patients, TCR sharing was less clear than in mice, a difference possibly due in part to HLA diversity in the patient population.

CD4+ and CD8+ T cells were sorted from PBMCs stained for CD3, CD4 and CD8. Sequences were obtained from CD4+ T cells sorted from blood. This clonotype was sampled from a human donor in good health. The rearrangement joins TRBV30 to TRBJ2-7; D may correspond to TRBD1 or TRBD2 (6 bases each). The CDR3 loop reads CAWRQGGTTYEQYF. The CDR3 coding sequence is TGTGCCTGGAGGCAAGGGGGGACAACCTACGAGCAGTACTTC.